These 12 T cell receptor beta chains share one sample of origin, sequenced in a study of T cell responses to AZD1222 COVID-19 vaccine. Generated by immunoSEQ multiplex PCR, the TCRdb table keeps only in-frame clones and is missing some. The sample includes some 130,000 clones, approximately 88% of them seen just once. Sequenced here: peripheral blood, sampled on day 0 of MenACWY control vaccination. Receptors were obtained from an adult in good health.

This clone has a single count. The gene calls are TRBV12-3 or TRBV12-4 and TRBJ2-2; D is possibly TRBD1 (5 bases). The CDR3 is 13 residues long. Trimming took off 5 bases at V and 6 bases at J, with 10 bases between the two ends. CDR3 in DNA: TGTGCCAGCAGTCCAACAGGTCCCGGGGAGCTGTTTTTT. Translation: CASSPTGPGELFF.

V gene TRBV9 combines with J gene TRBJ2-6, with D unresolved. V was cut by 3 bases and J by 4 bases, with 5 bases left in between. The germline CDR1 and CDR2 sequences are SGDLS and YYNGEE. CDR3 length: 13 amino acids. The CDR3, as DNA: TGTGCCAGCAGCGAGGTCGGGGCCAACGTCCTGACTTTC. It is translated as CASSEVGANVLTF.

The chain carries TRBV7-9 and TRBJ2-7; D unclear. In germline, CDR1 is SEHNR, CDR2 FQNEAQ (reference sequence). V was shortened by 7 bases and J by 7 bases, with 17 bases between the two germline ends. The CDR3 spans 13 residues. CDR3 sequence: CASIGRAVGEQYF. The CDR3 nucleotides read TGTGCCAGCATCGGACGCGCCGTTGGGGAGCAGTACTTC. Variable domain in full (rest from reference TRBV7-9 and TRBJ2-7): DTGVSQNPRHKITKRGQNVTFRCDPISEHNRLYWYRQTLGQGPEFLTYFQNEAQLEKSRLLSDRFSAERPKGSFSTLEIQRTEQGDSAMYLCASIGRAVGEQYFGPGTRLTVT.

The chain recombines TRBV3-1 (or the pseudogene TRBV3-2) with TRBJ2-2, with D possibly TRBD1 on 5 matching bases. The CDR3 length is 15 residues. V lost 3 bases to trimming and J lost 1 base, with 9 bases between them. Germline V gives CDR1 LGHDT, CDR2 YNNKEL (reference sequence). CDR3 protein: CASSQGRGNTGELFF. CDR3 coding DNA: TGTGCCAGCAGCCAGGGAAGGGGGAACACCGGGGAGCTGTTTTTT.

DNA for the CDR3: TGTGCCAGCTCTCTGATGTCCTACAATGAGCAGTTCTTC. Amino acid sequence: CASSLMSYNEQFF. The chain combines TRBV27 with TRBJ2-1; D uncertain. The CDR3 has 13 amino acids. Germline V gene data show CDR1 as MNHEY and CDR2 as SMNVEV (reference sequence). The ends were cut back, 8 bases at V and 1 base at J, with 9 bases in the middle.

V usage is TRBV2 and J usage is TRBJ2-3, with D perhaps TRBD2 (6 bases). CDR1 SNHLY and CDR2 FYNNEI come from the germline V gene. V lost 5 bases and J 3 bases, leaving 18 bases between the germline ends. The CDR3 extends over 16 amino acids. CDR3: CASSPYSSDTTDTQYF. CDR3 nucleotide sequence: TGTGCCAGCAGTCCTTATTCTAGCGATACAACAGATACGCAGTATTTT.

The chain couples TRBV28 to TRBJ1-2; D ambiguous. Looked up from germline, CDR1 is MDHEN and CDR2 is SYDVKM. Trimming stripped 3 bases from V and 2 bases from J, with 4 bases between. The CDR3 is made up of 12 amino acids. CDR3 sequence (DNA): TGTGCCAGCAGTTTCCGGAACTATGGCTACACCTTC. Translated: CASSFRNYGYTF.

V gene TRBV3-1 (or the pseudogene TRBV3-2) combines with J gene TRBJ1-5; D is perhaps TRBD1 (5 bases). Trimming pared 2 bases from V and 6 bases from J, leaving 11 bases between. Per germline, CDR1 LGHDT and CDR2 YNNKEL (reference sequence). There are 14 residues in the CDR3. The chain's CDR3 is CASSQQGGVQPQHF. CDR3 nucleotides: TGTGCCAGCAGCCAACAGGGAGGCGTTCAGCCCCAGCATTTT.

This clone occurred once. This rearrangement joins TRBV9 to TRBJ1-2; perhaps TRBD1 as D (5 bases). Looked up from germline, CDR1 is SGDLS and CDR2 is YYNGEE. The CDR3 is 14 amino acids. V shed 6 bases and J shed 8 bases, with 20 bases lying between them. In DNA form, the CDR3 reads TGTGCCAGCAAAAAAGGGACCCAAAGTTCAGGCTACACCTTC. Protein product: CASKKGTQSSGYTF.

The V gene is TRBV5-1, the J gene TRBJ2-7; no clear D gene. The CDR3 spans 14 residues. V shed 4 bases and J shed 3 bases, with 14 bases lying between them. Germline lookup yields CDR1 SGHRS and CDR2 YFSETQ. Written as DNA, the CDR3 is TGCGCCAGCAGCCAGACCCGCGGACGCTACGAGCAGTACTTC. Residues: CASSQTRGRYEQYF.

The gene calls are TRBV2 and TRBJ2-1; 9 nucleotides match TRBD1. From germline, CDR1 is SNHLY and CDR2 FYNNEI. The V gene end was trimmed by 2 bases and the J gene end by 5 bases; junction bases not matched to a gene: 4. The CDR3 totals 15 residues. DNA for the CDR3: TGTGCCAGCAGTGAAAAGTGGGACAGGGACAATGAGCAGTTCTTC. It encodes CASSEKWDRDNEQFF.

The rearrangement links TRBV7-2 to TRBJ2-3; D could derive from TRBD1 or TRBD2 (5 bases each). The CDR3 sequence is 15 residues long. Germline V gives CDR1 SGHTA, CDR2 FQGNSA. V lost 5 bases, J lost 2 bases, and 14 bases lay in between. CDR3 sequence: CASSAVGTTTDTQYF. In nucleotides, the CDR3 is TGTGCCAGCAGCGCCGTCGGGACCACCACAGATACGCAGTATTTT.